Below, 8 T cell receptor beta chains from the same sample are listed, as sequenced in a study of cytomegalovirus exposure and HLA in healthy donors. Measured with immunoSEQ multiplex PCR; TCRdb has only the in-frame clones, and not every one. Here the sample spans some 200,000 clones, roughly 86% being singletons. Sequencing was carried out using PBMCs. The source is a man aged 25 to 40 in good health and CMV-seropositive.

J is TRBJ1-2 and V is TRBV19; D is undetermined. V gave up 7 bases and J gave up 6 bases, with 9 bases separating them. Germline V gene data show CDR1 as LNHDA and CDR2 as SQIVND (reference sequence). The length of the CDR3 is 11 residues. The CDR3 DNA follows: TGTGCCAGTAAAAACGCCCATGGCTACACCTTC. Translating gives CASKNAHGYTF. Looking up the rest from reference TRBV19 and TRBJ1-2 gives the full variable domain: DGGITQSPKYLFRKEGQNVTLSCEQNLNHDAMYWYRQDPGQGLRLIYYSQIVNDFQKGDIAEGYSVSREKKESFPLTVTSAQKNPTAFYLCASKNAHGYTFGSGTRLTVV.

The chain has TRBV11-2 and TRBJ2-7; TRBD1 matches at 10 bases. Germline V gene sequence: CDR1 SGHAT, CDR2 FQNNGV. The CDR3 totals 13 residues. V was clipped by 5 bases and J by 7 bases; unmatched bases: 5. DNA for the CDR3: TGTGCCAGCAGCCGACAGGGGGCGGGGGAGCAGTACTTC. Translated, it gives CASSRQGAGEQYF.

This chain uses TRBV7-6 with TRBJ1-5; D uncertain. The V and J ends lost 1 base and 4 bases respectively, with 2 bases between them. The germline CDR1 and CDR2 sequences are SGHVS and FNYEAQ. The CDR3 runs 12 residues. CDR3 nucleotide sequence: TGTGCCAGCAGCTTAGTTAATCAGCCCCAGCATTTT. It is translated as CASSLVNQPQHF.

The chain is built from TRBV7-2 and TRBJ2-7, with 7 positions matching TRBD1. The V and J ends lost 2 bases and 1 base, in that order; junction bases with no gene match: 11. This CDR3 region has 17 residues. The germline V gene encodes CDR1 SGHTA and CDR2 FQGNSA. CDR3 loop: CASSLRVLWDSSYEQYF. The CDR3 DNA reads as TGTGCCAGCAGCTTAAGGGTTTTGTGGGACAGTTCCTACGAGCAGTACTTC.

The genes are TRBV7-8 and TRBJ2-5, with 10 bases lining up with TRBD2. CDR3 length: 18 residues. V gave up 1 base and J gave up 4 bases; unmatched junction bases: 12. CDR1 SGHVS and CDR2 FQNEAQ come from the germline V gene. The CDR3 nucleotides read TGTGCCAGCAGCTTAGTACCGCCCCCAGCGGGGGGGTTAGAGACCCAGTACTTC. This gives the protein CASSLVPPPAGGLETQYF.

The chain uses TRBV27 and TRBJ2-3; 8 positions match TRBD1. The ends lost 5 bases at V and 2 bases at J; junction bases unmatched: 6. Per the germline V gene, CDR1 is MNHEY and CDR2 is SMNVEV (reference sequence). CDR3 size: 15 residues. In DNA, the CDR3 is TGTGCCAGCAGTCCCGGACAGGGACACACAGATACGCAGTATTTT. This encodes CASSPGQGHTDTQYF.

The V and J genes are TRBV9 and TRBJ1-1; no reliable D call. Germline CDR1 is SGDLS and CDR2 is YYNGEE. The CDR3 is 13 amino acids. V gave up 3 bases and J gave up 4 bases, with 10 bases separating them. The CDR3 loop is CASSEGGGTEAFF. The CDR3 region has the DNA TGTGCCAGCAGCGAGGGCGGTGGCACTGAAGCTTTCTTT.

The chain employs TRBV28 and TRBJ2-5; D perhaps matches TRBD2 (5 bases). The CDR3 extends over 15 amino acids. Germline V CDR1 and CDR2: MDHEN, SYDVKM. V was clipped by 5 bases and J by 5 bases, with 18 bases between them. CDR3 region: CASSAPPREWETQYF. DNA for the CDR3: TGTGCCAGCAGTGCACCCCCTAGGGAGTGGGAGACCCAGTACTTC.